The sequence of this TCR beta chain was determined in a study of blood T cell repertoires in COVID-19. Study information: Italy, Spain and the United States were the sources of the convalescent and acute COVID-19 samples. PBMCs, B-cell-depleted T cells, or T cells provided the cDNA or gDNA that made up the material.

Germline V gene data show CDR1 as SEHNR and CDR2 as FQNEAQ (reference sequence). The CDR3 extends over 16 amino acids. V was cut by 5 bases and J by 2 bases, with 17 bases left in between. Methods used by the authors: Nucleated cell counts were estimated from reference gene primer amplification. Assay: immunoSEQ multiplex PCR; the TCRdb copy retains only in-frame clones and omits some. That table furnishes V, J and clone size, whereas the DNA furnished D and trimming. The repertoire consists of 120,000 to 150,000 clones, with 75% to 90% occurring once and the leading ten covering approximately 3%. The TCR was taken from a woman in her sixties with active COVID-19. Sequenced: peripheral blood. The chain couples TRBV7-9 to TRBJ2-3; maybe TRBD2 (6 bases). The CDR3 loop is CASSPRGSGNTDTQYF. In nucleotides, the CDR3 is TGTGCCAGCAGCCCGAGGGGTAGCGGCAACACAGATACGCAGTATTTT.